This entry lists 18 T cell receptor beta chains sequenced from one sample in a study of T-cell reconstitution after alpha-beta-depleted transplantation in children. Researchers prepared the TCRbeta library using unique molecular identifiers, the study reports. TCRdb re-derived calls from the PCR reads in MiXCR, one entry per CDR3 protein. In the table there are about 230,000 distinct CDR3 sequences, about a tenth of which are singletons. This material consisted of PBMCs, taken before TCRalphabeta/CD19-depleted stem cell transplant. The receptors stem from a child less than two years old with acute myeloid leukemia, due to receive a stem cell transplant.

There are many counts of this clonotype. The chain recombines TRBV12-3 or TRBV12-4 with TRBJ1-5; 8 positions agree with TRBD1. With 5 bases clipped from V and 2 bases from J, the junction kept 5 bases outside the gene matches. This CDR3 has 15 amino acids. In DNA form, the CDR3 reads TGTGCCAGCAGTGCGGACAGGGCTGGCAATCAGCCCCAGCATTTT. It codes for CASSADRAGNQPQHF.

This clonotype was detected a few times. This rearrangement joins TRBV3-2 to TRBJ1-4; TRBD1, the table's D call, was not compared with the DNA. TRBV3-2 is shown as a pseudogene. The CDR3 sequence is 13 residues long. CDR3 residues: CARVDSPNEKLFF. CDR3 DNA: TGTGCCAGAGTGGACAGCCCTAATGAAAAACTGTTTTTT.

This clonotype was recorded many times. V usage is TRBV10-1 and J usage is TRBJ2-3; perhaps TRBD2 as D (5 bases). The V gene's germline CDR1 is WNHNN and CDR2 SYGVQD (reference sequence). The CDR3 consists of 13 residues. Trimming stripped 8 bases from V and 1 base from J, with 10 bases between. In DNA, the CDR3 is TGCGCCAGCGGAGCGGAGGGCACAGATACGCAGTATTTT. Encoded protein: CASGAEGTDTQYF.

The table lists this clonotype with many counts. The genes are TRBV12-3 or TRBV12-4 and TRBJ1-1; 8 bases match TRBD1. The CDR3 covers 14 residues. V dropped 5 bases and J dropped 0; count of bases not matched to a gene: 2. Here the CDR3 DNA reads TGTGCCAGCAGTCGGACAGGGTTGAACACTGAAGCTTTCTTT. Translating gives CASSRTGLNTEAFF.

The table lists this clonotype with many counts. The CDR3 loop reads CASSPGTGSRGYTF. CDR3 DNA: TGTGCCAGCAGCCCCGGGACAGGGTCTCGGGGCTACACCTTC. The chain carries TRBV11-2 and TRBJ1-2; 9 bases match TRBD1. This CDR3 spans 14 amino acids. V trimming: 5 bases; J trimming: 8 bases; junction bases outside the gene matches: 9. The germline gives CDR1 SGHAT, CDR2 FQNNGV.

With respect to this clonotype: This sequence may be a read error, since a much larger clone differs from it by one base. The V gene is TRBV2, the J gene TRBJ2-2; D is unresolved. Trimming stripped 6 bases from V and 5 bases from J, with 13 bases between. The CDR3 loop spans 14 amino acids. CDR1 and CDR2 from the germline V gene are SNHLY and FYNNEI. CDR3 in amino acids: CASRVGWKTGELFF. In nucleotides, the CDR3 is TGTGCCAGCAGGGTGGGTTGGAAGACCGGGGAGCTGTTTTTT.

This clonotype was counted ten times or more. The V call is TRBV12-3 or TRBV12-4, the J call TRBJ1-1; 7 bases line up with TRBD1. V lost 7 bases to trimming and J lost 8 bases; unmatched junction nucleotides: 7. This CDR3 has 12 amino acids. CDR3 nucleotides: TGTGCCAGCACCCGTTTACAGGGGGAAGCTTTCTTT. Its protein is CASTRLQGEAFF.

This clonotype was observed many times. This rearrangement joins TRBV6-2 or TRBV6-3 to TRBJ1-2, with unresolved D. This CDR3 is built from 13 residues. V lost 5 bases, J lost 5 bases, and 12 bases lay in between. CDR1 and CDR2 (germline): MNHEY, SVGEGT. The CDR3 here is CASSAGETYGYTF. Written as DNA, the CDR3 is TGTGCCAGCAGTGCCGGAGAAACATATGGCTACACCTTC.

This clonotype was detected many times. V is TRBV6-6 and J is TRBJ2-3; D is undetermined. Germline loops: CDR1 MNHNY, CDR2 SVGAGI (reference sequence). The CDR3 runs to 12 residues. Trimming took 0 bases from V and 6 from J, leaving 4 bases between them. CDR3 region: CASSYSQDTQYF. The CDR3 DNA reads TGTGCCAGCAGTTACTCTCAGGATACGCAGTATTTT.

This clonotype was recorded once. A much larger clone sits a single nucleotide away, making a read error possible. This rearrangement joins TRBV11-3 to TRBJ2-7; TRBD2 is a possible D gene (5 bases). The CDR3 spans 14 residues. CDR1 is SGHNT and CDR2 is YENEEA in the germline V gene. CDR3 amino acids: CASSSSGILYKQYF. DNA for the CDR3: TGTGCCAGCAGCTCATCCGGGATACTCTACAAGCAGTACTTC.

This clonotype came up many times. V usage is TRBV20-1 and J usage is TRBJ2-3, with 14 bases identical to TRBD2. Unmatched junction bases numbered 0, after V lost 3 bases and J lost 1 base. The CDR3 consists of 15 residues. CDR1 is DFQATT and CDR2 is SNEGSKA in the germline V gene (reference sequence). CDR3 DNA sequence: TGCAGTGCTAGGGGACTAGCGGGGGGCACAGATACGCAGTATTTT. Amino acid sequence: CSARGLAGGTDTQYF.

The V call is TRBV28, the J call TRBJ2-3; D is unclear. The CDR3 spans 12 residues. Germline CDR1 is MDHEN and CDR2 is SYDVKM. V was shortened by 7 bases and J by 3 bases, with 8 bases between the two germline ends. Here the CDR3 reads CASTPSTDTQYF. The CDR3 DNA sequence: TGTGCCAGCACGCCGTCAACAGATACGCAGTATTTT.

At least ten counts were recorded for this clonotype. CDR3: CASSLWANYGYTF. CDR3 DNA: TGTGCCAGCAGCTTGTGGGCTAACTATGGCTACACCTTC. This chain uses TRBV5-6 with TRBJ1-2; unclear D gene. CDR1 is SGHDT, CDR2 YYEEEE, per germline. The length of the CDR3 is 13 residues. V dropped 1 base and J dropped 0 bases, with 4 bases sitting between them.

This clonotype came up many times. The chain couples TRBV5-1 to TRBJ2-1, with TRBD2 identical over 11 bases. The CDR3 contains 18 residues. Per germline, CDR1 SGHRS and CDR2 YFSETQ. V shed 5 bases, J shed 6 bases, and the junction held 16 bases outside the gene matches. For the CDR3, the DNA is TGCGCCAGCAGGGTACTAGCGGGAGCTCTCCACTGGGGCAATGAGCAGTTCTTC. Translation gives CASRVLAGALHWGNEQFF.

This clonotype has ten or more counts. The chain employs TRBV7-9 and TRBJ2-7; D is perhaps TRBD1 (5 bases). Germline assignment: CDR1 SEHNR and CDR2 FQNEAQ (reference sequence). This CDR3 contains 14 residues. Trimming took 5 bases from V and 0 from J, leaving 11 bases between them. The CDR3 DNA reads TGTGCCAGCAGCGACAGAACGAGCTCCTACGAGCAGTACTTC. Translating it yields CASSDRTSSYEQYF.

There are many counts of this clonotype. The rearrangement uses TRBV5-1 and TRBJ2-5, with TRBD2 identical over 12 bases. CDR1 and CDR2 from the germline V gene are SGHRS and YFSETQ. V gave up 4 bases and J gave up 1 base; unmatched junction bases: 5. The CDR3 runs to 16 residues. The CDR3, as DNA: TGCGCCAGCAGCATAGGACTAGCGGGACTCCAAGAGACCCAGTACTTC. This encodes CASSIGLAGLQETQYF.

CDR3 DNA sequence: TGTGCCAGCAGCTCCTCCGGACTCCCTAATGAGCAGTTCTTC. It translates to CASSSSGLPNEQFF. The chain combines TRBV7-1 with TRBJ2-1, with D tentatively TRBD2 (5 bases). TRBV7-1 is annotated as an ORF whose role is uncertain. The CDR3 covers 14 residues. Trimming removed 3 bases from V and 7 bases from J, with 13 bases in between.

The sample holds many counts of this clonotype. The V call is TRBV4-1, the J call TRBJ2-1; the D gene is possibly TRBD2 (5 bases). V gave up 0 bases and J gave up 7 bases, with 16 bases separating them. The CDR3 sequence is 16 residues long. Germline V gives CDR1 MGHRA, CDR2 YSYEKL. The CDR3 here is CASSQDPSWTGNEQFF. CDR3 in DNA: TGCGCCAGCAGCCAAGATCCAAGCTGGACGGGAAATGAGCAGTTCTTC.